This TCR beta chain appears in the sequencing data of a study of shared clonotypes between healthy human individuals. Repertoires were generated with immunoSEQ multiplex PCR, while TCRdb's copy carries only in-frame clones and drops some. Of a few hundred thousand clones listed, about 95% are singletons. Terminally differentiated effector memory CD45RA+ cells were excluded from the naive CD8 cells, which were CD45RO-negative and positively selected for CCR7. V dropped 2 bases and J dropped 0 bases, with 11 bases sitting between them. CDR1 and CDR2 from the germline V gene are WNHNN and SYGVQD (reference sequence). This CDR3 contains 16 residues.

The sequence came from a woman in her 30s in good health. The sequenced material came from naive CD8+ T cells sorted from blood. This chain links TRBV10-1 with TRBJ1-5, with unresolved D. As DNA, the CDR3 is TGCGCCAGCAGTGAGGGGCCCTACGGTAGCAATCAGCCCCAGCATTTT. This codes for CASSEGPYGSNQPQHF.